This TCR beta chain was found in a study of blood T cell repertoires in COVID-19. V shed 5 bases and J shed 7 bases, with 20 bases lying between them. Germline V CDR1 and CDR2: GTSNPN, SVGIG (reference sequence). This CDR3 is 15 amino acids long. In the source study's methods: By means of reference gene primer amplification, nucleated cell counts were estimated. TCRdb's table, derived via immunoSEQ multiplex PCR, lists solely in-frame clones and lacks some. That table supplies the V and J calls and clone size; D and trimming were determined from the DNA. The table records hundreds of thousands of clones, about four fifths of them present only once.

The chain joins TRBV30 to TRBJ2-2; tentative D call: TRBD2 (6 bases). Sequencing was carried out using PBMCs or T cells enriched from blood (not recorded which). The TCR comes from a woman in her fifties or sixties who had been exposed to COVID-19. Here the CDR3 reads CAWGIPGGLGGELFF. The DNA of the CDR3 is TGTGCCTGGGGAATTCCCGGGGGTCTAGGCGGGGAGCTGTTTTTT.